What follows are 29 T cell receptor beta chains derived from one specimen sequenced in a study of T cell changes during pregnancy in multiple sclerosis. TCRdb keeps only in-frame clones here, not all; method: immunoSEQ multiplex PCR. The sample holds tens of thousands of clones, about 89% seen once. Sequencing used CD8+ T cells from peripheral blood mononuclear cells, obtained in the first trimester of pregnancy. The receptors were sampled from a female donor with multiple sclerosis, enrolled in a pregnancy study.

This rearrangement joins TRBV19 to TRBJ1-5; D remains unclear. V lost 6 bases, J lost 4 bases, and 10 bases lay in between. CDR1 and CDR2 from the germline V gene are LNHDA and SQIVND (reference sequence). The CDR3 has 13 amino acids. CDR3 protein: CASSMPLNQPQHF. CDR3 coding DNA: TGTGCCAGTAGCATGCCCCTAAATCAGCCCCAGCATTTT.

Written as DNA, the CDR3 is TGCGCCAGCAGCCAAGACCTCGCGGGAGAAGAGACCCAGTACTTC. Residues: CASSQDLAGEETQYF. This sequence joins TRBV4-3 and TRBJ2-5; 7 positions agree with TRBD2. CDR3 size: 15 residues. CDR1 is LGHNA and CDR2 is YSLEER in the germline V gene. V lost 0 bases, J lost 3 bases, and 4 bases stayed unmatched.

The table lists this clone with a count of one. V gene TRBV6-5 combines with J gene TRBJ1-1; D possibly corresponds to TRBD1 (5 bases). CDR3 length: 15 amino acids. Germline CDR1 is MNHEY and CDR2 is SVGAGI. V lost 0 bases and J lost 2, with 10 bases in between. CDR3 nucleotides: TGTGCCAGCAGTTACTCGTACCAGGGCAACACTGAAGCTTTCTTT. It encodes CASSYSYQGNTEAFF.

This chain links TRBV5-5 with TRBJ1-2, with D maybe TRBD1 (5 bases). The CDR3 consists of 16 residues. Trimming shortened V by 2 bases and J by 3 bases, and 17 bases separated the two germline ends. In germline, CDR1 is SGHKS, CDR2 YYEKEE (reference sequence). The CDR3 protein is CASSFYLSEGYYGYTF. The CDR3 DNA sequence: TGTGCCAGCAGCTTCTACCTTTCGGAGGGGTACTATGGCTACACCTTC.

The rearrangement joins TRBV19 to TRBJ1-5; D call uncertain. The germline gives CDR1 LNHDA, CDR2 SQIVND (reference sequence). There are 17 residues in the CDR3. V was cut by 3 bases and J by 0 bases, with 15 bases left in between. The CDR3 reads CASSILPEAVSNQPQHF. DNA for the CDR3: TGTGCCAGTAGTATTTTACCTGAGGCAGTTAGCAATCAGCCCCAGCATTTT.

CDR3 protein: CASSVAGGTGELFF. CDR3 nucleotide sequence: TGTGCCAGCAGTGTAGCGGGAGGAACCGGGGAGCTGTTTTTT. The J gene is TRBJ2-2, the V gene TRBV6-4, with 10 bases fitting TRBD2. The CDR3 is made up of 14 amino acids. The J segment lost 5 bases and the V segment lost 4 bases, leaving 1 base of the junction unmatched. In germline, CDR1 is MRHNA, CDR2 SNTAGT.

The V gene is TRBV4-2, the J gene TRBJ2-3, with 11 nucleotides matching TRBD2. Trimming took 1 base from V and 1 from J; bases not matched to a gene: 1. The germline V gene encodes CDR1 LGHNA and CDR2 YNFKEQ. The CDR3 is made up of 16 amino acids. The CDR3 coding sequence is TGTGCCAGCAGCCAAGTAGCGGGAGGGGGCACAGATACGCAGTATTTT. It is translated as CASSQVAGGGTDTQYF.

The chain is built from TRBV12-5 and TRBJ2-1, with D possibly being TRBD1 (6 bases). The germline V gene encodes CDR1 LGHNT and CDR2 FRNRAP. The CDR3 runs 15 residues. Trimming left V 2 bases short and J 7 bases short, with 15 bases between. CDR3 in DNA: TGTGCTAGTGGTTTGATTGGGGGCACTTTTAATGAGCAGTTCTTC. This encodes CASGLIGGTFNEQFF. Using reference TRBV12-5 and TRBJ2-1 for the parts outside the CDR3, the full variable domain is DARVTQTPRHKVTEMGQEVTMRCQPILGHNTVFWYRQTMMQGLELLAYFRNRAPLDDSGMPKDRFSAEMPDATLATLKIQPSEPRDSAVYFCASGLIGGTFNEQFFGPGTRLTVL.

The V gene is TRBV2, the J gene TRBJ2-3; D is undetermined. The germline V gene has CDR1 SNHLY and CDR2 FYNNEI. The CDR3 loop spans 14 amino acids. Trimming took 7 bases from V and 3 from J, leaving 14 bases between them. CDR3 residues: CASMQSLGTDTQYF. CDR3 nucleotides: TGTGCCAGCATGCAGAGTCTAGGAACAGATACGCAGTATTTT.

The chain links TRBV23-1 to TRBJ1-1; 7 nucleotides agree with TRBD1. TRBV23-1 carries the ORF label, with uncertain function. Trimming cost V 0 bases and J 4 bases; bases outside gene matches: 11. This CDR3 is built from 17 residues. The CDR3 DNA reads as TGCGCCAGCAGTCAATCCCCTCGACAGGGTCGGGGCACTGAAGCTTTCTTT. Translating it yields CASSQSPRQGRGTEAFF.

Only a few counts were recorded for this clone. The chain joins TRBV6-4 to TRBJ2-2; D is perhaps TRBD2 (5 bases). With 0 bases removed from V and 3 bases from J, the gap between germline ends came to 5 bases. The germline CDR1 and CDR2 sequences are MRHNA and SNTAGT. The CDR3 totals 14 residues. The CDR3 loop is CASSDSSDTGELFF. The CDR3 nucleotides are TGTGCCAGCAGTGACTCTAGCGACACCGGGGAGCTGTTTTTT.

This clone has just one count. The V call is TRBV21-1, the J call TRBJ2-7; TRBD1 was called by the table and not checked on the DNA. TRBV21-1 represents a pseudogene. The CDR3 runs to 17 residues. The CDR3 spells CASSRLSGTGWTYEQYF. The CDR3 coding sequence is TGTGCCAGCAGCAGGCTGTCGGGGACAGGGTGGACCTACGAGCAGTACTTC.

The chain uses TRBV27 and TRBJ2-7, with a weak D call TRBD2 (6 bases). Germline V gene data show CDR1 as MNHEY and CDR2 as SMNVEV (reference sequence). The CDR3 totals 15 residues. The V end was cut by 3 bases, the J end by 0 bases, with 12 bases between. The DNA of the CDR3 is TGTGCCAGCAGTTTGAATGGCGGGGACTCCTACGAGCAGTACTTC. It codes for CASSLNGGDSYEQYF.

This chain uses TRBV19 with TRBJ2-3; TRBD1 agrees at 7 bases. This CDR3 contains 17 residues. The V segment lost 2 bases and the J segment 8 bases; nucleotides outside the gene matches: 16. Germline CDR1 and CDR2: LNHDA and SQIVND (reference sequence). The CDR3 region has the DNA TGTGCCAGTAGTATATCCCTCCTGACAGGGCCCCCCAGTACGCAGTATTTT. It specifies CASSISLLTGPPSTQYF.

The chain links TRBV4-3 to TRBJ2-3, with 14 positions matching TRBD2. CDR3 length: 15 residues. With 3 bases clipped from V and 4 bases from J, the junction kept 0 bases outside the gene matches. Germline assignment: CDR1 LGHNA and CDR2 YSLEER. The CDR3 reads CASSQGLAGADTQYF. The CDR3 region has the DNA TGCGCCAGCAGCCAGGGACTAGCGGGAGCAGATACGCAGTATTTT.

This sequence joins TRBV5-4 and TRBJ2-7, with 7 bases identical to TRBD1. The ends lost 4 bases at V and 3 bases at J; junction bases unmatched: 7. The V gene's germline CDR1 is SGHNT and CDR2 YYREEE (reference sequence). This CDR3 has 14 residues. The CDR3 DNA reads TGTGCCAGCAGCCCTGGACAGGCTAGCTACGAGCAGTACTTC. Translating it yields CASSPGQASYEQYF.

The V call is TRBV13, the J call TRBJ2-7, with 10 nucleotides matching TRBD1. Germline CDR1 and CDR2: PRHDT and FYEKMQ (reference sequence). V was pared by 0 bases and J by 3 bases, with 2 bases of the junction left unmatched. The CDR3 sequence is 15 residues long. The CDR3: CASSLGTGGSYEQYF. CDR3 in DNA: TGTGCCAGCAGCTTAGGGACAGGGGGCAGCTACGAGCAGTACTTC.

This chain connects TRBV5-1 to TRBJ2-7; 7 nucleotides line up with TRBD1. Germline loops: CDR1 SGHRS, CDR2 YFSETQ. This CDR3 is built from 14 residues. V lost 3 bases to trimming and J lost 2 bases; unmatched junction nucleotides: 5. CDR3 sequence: CASSSRGQAYEQYF. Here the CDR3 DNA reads TGCGCCAGCAGCTCTCGCGGACAGGCCTACGAGCAGTACTTC.

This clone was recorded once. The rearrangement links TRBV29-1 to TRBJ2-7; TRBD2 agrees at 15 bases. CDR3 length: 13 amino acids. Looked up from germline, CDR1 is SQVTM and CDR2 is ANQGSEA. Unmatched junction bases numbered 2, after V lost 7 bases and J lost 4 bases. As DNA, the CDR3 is TGCAGCGCTGGGACTAGCGGGAGGTACGAGCAGTACTTC. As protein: CSAGTSGRYEQYF.

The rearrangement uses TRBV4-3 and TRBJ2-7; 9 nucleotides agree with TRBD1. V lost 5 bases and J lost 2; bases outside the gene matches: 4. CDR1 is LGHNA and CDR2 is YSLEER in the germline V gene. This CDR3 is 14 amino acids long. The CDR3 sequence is CASSERQGAYEQYF. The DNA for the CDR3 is TGCGCCAGCAGCGAAAGACAGGGGGCCTACGAGCAGTACTTC.

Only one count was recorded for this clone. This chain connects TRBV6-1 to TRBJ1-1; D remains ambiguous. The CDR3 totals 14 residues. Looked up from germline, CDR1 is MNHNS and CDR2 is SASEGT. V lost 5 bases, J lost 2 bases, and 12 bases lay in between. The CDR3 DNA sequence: TGTGCCAGCAGTTGGTTCGAACTCAACACTGAAGCTTTCTTT. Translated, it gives CASSWFELNTEAFF.

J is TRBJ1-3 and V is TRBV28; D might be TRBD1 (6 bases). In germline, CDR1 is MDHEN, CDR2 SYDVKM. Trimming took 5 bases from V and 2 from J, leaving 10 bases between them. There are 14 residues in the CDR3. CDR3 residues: CASSETGTGNTIYF. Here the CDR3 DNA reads TGTGCCAGCAGTGAAACAGGGACTGGAAACACCATATATTTT.

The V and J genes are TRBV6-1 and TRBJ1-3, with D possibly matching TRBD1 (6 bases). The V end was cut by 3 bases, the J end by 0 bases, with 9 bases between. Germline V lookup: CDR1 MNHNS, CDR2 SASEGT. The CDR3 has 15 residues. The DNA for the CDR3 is TGTGCCAGCAGTGAGCGGACAGACTCTGGAAACACCATATATTTT. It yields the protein CASSERTDSGNTIYF.

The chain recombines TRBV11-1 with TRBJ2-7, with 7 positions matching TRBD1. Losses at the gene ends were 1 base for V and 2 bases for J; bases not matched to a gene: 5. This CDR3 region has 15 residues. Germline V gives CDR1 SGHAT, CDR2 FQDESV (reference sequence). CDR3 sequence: CASSLVTGTAYEQYF. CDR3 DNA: TGTGCCAGCAGCTTAGTGACAGGGACAGCCTACGAGCAGTACTTC.

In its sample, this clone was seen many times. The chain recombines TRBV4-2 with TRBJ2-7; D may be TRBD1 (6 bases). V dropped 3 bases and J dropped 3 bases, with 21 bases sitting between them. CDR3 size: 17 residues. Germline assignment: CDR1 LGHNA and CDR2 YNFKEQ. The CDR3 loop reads CASSQVGETGQFYEQYF. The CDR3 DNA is TGTGCCAGCAGCCAGGTAGGAGAAACAGGACAGTTCTACGAGCAGTACTTC.

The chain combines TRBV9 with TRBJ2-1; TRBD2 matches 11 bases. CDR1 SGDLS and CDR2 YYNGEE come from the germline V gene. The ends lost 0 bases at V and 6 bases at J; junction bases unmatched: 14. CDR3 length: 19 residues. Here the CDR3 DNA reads TGTGCCAGCAGCGTAGAGGGAGGAGTAGCGGGAGGGCCGGGCAATGAGCAGTTCTTC. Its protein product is CASSVEGGVAGGPGNEQFF. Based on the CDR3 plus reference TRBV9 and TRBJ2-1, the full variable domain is DSGVTQTPKHLITATGQRVTLRCSPRSGDLSVYWYQQSLDQGLQFLIQYYNGEERAKGNILERFSAQQFPDLHSELNLSSLELGDSALYFCASSVEGGVAGGPGNEQFFGPGTRLTVL.

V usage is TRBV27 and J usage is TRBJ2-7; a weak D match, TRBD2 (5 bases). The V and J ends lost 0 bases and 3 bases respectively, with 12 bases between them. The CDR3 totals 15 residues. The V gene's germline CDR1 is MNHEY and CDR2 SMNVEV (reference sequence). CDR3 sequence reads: CASSLSARGIYEQYF. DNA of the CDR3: TGTGCCAGCAGTTTATCGGCCAGAGGGATCTACGAGCAGTACTTC.

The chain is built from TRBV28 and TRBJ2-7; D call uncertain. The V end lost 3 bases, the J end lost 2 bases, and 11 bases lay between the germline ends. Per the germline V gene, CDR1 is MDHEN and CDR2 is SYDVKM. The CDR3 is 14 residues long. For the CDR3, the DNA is TGTGCCAGCAGTTTGGGCTCTGCTACCTACGAGCAGTACTTC. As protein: CASSLGSATYEQYF.

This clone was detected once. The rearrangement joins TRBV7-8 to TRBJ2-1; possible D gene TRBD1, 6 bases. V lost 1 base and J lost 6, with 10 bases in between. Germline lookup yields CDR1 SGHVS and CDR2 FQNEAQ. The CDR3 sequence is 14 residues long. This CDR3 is CASSLGGLGNEQFF. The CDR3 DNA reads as TGTGCCAGCAGCTTAGGGGGGCTGGGCAATGAGCAGTTCTTC.